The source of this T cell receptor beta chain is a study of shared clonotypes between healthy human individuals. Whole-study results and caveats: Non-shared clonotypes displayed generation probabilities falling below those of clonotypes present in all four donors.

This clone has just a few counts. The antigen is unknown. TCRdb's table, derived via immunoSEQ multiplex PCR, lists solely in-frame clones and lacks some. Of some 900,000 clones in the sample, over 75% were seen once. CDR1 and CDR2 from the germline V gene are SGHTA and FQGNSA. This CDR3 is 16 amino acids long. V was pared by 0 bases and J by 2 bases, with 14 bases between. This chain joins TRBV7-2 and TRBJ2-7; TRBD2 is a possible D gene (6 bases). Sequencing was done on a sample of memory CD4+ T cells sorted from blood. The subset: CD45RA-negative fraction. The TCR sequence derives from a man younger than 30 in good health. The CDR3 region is CASSLARGSKPYEQYF. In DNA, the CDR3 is TGTGCCAGCAGCTTAGCTCGGGGGTCGAAACCCTACGAGCAGTACTTC.